The 9 T cell receptor beta chains in this list originate from one sample, sequenced in a study of blood T cell repertoires in COVID-19. TCRdb keeps only in-frame clones here, not all; method: immunoSEQ multiplex PCR. Among 80,000 to 95,000 clones listed, roughly 89% were seen once. The sequencing sample was made of peripheral blood. The receptors were sampled from a middle-aged man with active or convalescent COVID-19.

The genes are TRBV30 and TRBJ2-7; no reliable D call. The CDR3 has 12 amino acids. From germline, CDR1 is GTSNPN and CDR2 SVGIG (reference sequence). The V gene lost 2 bases and the J gene lost 3 bases, with 8 bases spanning the gap. CDR3 bases: TGTGCCTGGAGTTCCTCCGGCTACGAGCAGTACTTC. This gives the protein CAWSSSGYEQYF.

The chain is built from TRBV7-2 and TRBJ2-1, with 9 bases identical to TRBD2. CDR3 length equals 19 residues. Looked up from germline, CDR1 is SGHTA and CDR2 is FQGNSA. With V trimmed by 1 base and J by 4 bases, 14 bases remained unmatched. The CDR3 sequence is CASSLEGTSNFAPYNEQFF. CDR3 sequence (DNA): TGTGCCAGCAGCTTAGAGGGGACTAGCAATTTTGCCCCATACAATGAGCAGTTCTTC.

The chain links TRBV30 to TRBJ2-1, with D possibly being TRBD2 (7 bases). V lost 2 bases and J lost 7, with 15 bases in between. Germline V gives CDR1 GTSNPN, CDR2 SVGIG (reference sequence). The CDR3 is 14 amino acids. CDR3 coding DNA: TGTGCCTGGAGTAGGGGGGGCCCGGTGAATGAGCAGTTCTTC. Protein: CAWSRGGPVNEQFF.

This chain joins TRBV24-1 and TRBJ2-1, with TRBD1 as a possible D gene (5 bases). The germline V gene encodes CDR1 KGHDR and CDR2 SFDVKD. V shed 5 bases and J shed 7 bases, with 14 bases lying between them. This CDR3 comprises 14 residues. The CDR3 DNA sequence: TGTGCCACCAGTGCCCCCCCAGGGTTGAATGAGCAGTTCTTC. This gives the protein CATSAPPGLNEQFF.

V and J are TRBV15 and TRBJ1-1; 8 bases map to TRBD1. Per germline, CDR1 LNHNV and CDR2 YYDKDF (reference sequence). The CDR3 consists of 17 residues. V was clipped by 1 base and J by 3 bases; unmatched bases: 10. CDR3 loop: CATSRGPTGVSDTEAFF. Written as DNA, the CDR3 is TGTGCCACCAGCAGAGGTCCGACAGGGGTTAGCGACACTGAAGCTTTCTTT.

This clone was seen a few times. Other DNA sequences in this sample translate to the same CDR3. The chain is built from TRBV18 and TRBJ1-5; the D is unclear. From germline, CDR1 is KGHSH and CDR2 LQKENI. The CDR3 totals 13 residues. Trimming took 4 bases from V and 3 from J, leaving 7 bases between them. For the CDR3, the DNA is TGTGCCAGCTCACGGGCCGACAATCAGCCCCAGCATTTT. Encoded protein: CASSRADNQPQHF.

The rearrangement joins TRBV6-5 to TRBJ2-5; TRBD2 aligns across 11 bases. This CDR3 is 15 amino acids long. J was trimmed by 0 bases and V by 11 bases; bases with no gene match: 8. CDR1 and CDR2 from the germline V gene are MNHEY and SVGAGI. CDR3 in amino acids: CAPPSSGGYQETQYF. CDR3 coding DNA: TGTGCCCCTCCTTCTAGCGGGGGGTACCAAGAGACCCAGTACTTC.

V gene TRBV5-1 combines with J gene TRBJ2-7; 8 nucleotides agree with TRBD1. Germline V CDR1 and CDR2: SGHRS, YFSETQ. J gave up 9 bases and V 0 bases, and 5 bases lay outside the gene matches. The CDR3 is 13 residues long. As DNA, the CDR3 is TGCGCCAGCAGCTTGGGACAAACAGGGGGGCAGTACTTC. Translating it yields CASSLGQTGGQYF. The full variable domain, with the rest looked up from reference TRBV5-1 and TRBJ2-7, is KAGVTQTPRYLIKTRGQQVTLSCSPISGHRSVSWYQQTPGQGLQFLFEYFSETQRNKGNFPGRFSGRQFSNSRSEMNVSTLELGDSALYLCASSLGQTGGQYFGPGTRLTVT.

This chain joins TRBV5-1 and TRBJ2-7, with TRBD2 identical over 8 bases. The CDR3 runs 16 residues. J was trimmed by 6 bases and V by 2 bases; bases with no gene match: 13. Germline V gene lookup returns CDR1 SGHRS and CDR2 YFSETQ. DNA for the CDR3: TGCGCCAGCAGCTTAACGATCCAGACTAGCGCGTCCGAGCAGTACTTC. This codes for CASSLTIQTSASEQYF.